Below, 14 T cell receptor beta chains from the same sample are listed, as sequenced in a study of blood T cells in healthy people across ages. A J-beta primer mix and a sample-barcoded 5' primer were used in a second PCR of about 7 to 11 cycles. TCRdb reprocessed the 5' RACE reads via MiXCR and lists one record per CDR3 protein. This sample has about 2 million distinct CDR3 sequences; 49% occur once, and the top ten carry approximately 2.1%. Sequenced input: blood. The receptor set was obtained from a woman in her forties in good health.

This clonotype was seen only once. A far larger clone is one nucleotide away, so this likely arose from a read error. V and J are TRBV6-5 and TRBJ1-2; D possibly corresponds to TRBD1 (6 bases). Germline CDR1 MNHEY, CDR2 SVGAGI. The CDR3 covers 13 residues. Here the CDR3 reads CAGSLDSNYGYTF. CDR3 nucleotide sequence: TGTGCCGGCAGCCTGGACAGCAACTATGGCTACACCTTC.

The genes are TRBV6-2 or TRBV6-3 and TRBJ1-2; no definite D call. The CDR3 consists of 15 residues. Germline lookup yields CDR1 MNHEY and CDR2 SVGEGT. V lost 7 bases and J 2 bases, leaving 17 bases between the germline ends. The CDR3 DNA sequence: TGTGCCAGCAACAACCGGGAGGGAGGGAACTATGGCTACACCTTC. Translating gives CASNNREGGNYGYTF.

CDR3 in amino acids: CASSFPGQGALSYGYTF. For the CDR3, the DNA is TGTGCCAGCAGCTTTCCGGGACAGGGGGCGCTCAGCTATGGCTACACCTTC. The chain combines TRBV7-2 with TRBJ1-2, with 12 positions matching TRBD1. The CDR3 totals 17 residues. The V and J ends lost 3 bases and 4 bases, in that order; junction bases with no gene match: 9. Germline CDR1 SGHTA, CDR2 FQGNSA.

V is TRBV27 and J is TRBJ2-1; the match to TRBD2 covers 7 bases. V trimming: 4 bases; J trimming: 9 bases; junction bases outside the gene matches: 12. Looked up from germline, CDR1 is MNHEY and CDR2 is SMNVEV (reference sequence). The CDR3 length is 15 residues. The CDR3 loop is CASSSGGGGLSEQFF. The CDR3 DNA reads as TGTGCCAGCAGTTCGGGCGGGGGAGGACTCAGTGAGCAGTTCTTC.

The chain carries TRBV7-8 and TRBJ2-4, with TRBD2 as a possible D gene (5 bases). Trimming took off 1 base at V and 13 bases at J, with 20 bases between the two ends. Looked up from germline, CDR1 is SGHVS and CDR2 is FQNEAQ. CDR3 length: 15 amino acids. Here the CDR3 reads CASSLGGFVGELQYF. As DNA, the CDR3 is TGTGCCAGCAGCTTAGGAGGGTTTGTCGGGGAGCTCCAGTACTTC.

The chain couples TRBV7-2 to TRBJ1-2, with 7 bases matching TRBD1. Germline CDR1 SGHTA, CDR2 FQGNSA. CDR3 size: 16 residues. The J segment lost 0 bases and the V segment lost 2 bases, leaving 6 bases of the junction unmatched. The DNA of the CDR3 is TGTGCCAGCAGCTTACTCCGACAGGGAGCTAACTATGGCTACACCTTC. It codes for CASSLLRQGANYGYTF.

In this sample, this clonotype turned up many times. The J gene is TRBJ1-5, the V gene TRBV5-1, with unresolved D. This CDR3 spans 13 amino acids. Germline CDR1 is SGHRS and CDR2 is YFSETQ. V shed 4 bases and J shed 5 bases, with 10 bases lying between them. CDR3 DNA: TGCGCCAGCAGCCCCGGAATCGATCAGCCCCAGCATTTT. Residues: CASSPGIDQPQHF. Variable domain in full (rest from reference TRBV5-1 and TRBJ1-5): KAGVTQTPRYLIKTRGQQVTLSCSPISGHRSVSWYQQTPGQGLQFLFEYFSETQRNKGNFPGRFSGRQFSNSRSEMNVSTLELGDSALYLCASSPGIDQPQHFGDGTRLSIL.

V and J are TRBV2 and TRBJ2-3, with TRBD1 identical over 7 bases. There are 15 residues in the CDR3. Germline V gives CDR1 SNHLY, CDR2 FYNNEI. The J segment lost 2 bases and the V segment lost 6 bases, leaving 8 bases of the junction unmatched. DNA for the CDR3: TGTGCCAGCAGATACCGGGACAGAGACACAGATACGCAGTATTTT. Translated, it gives CASRYRDRDTDTQYF.

This clonotype has just one count. One junction end does not reproduce the germline sequence, and a read error may be involved. CDR3 sequence (DNA): TGTGCCAGTAGTTACCGGGACCGCACAGATACGCAGTATTTT. Its translation is CASSYRDRTDTQYF. The chain carries TRBV6-2 or TRBV6-3 and TRBJ2-3; D tentatively fits TRBD1 or TRBD2 (5 bases each). The length of the CDR3 is 14 residues. CDR1 is MNHEY, CDR2 SVGEGT, per germline.

Only one count was recorded for this clonotype. J is TRBJ2-7 and V is TRBV25-1, with D possibly called TRBD1 or TRBD2 (5 bases each). Germline V gene lookup returns CDR1 MGHDK and CDR2 SYGVNS. Trimming took 8 bases from V and 3 from J, leaving 11 bases between them. The CDR3 is 12 amino acids. The DNA of the CDR3 is TGTGCCAGCCGACGGGGCCACTACGAGCAGTACTTC. Residues: CASRRGHYEQYF.

About this clonotype: The CDR3 does not end in the conserved phenylalanine or tryptophan, so this is likely a read error. The gene calls are TRBV4-3 and TRBJ1-2, with 7 bases that match TRBD1. CDR1 LGHNA and CDR2 YSLEER come from the germline V gene. The length of the CDR3 is 17 residues. V trimming: 0 bases; J trimming: 4 bases; junction bases outside the gene matches: 11. The CDR3 DNA sequence: TGCGCCAGCAGCCAAGAGGTCCCGGGACAGTCAATCTATGGCTACACCATC. It is translated as CASSQEVPGQSIYGYTI.

The chain links TRBV4-1 to TRBJ2-5, with D unresolved. The CDR3 is made up of 15 amino acids. Per the germline V gene, CDR1 is MGHRA and CDR2 is YSYEKL. V lost 6 bases and J lost 5, with 19 bases in between. The CDR3 sequence: CASRPGEAARETQYF. In nucleotides, the CDR3 is TGCGCCAGCAGACCCGGCGAGGCGGCCCGGGAGACCCAGTACTTC.

This clonotype was counted only a few times. Here the CDR3 reads CASSRLAGGSSEQFF. As DNA, the CDR3 is TGTGCCAGCAGCAGACTAGCGGGGGGGAGTAGTGAGCAGTTCTTC. J is TRBJ2-1 and V is TRBV7-8; TRBD2 matches 14 bases. The V segment lost 5 bases and the J segment 9 bases; nucleotides outside the gene matches: 6. In germline, CDR1 is SGHVS, CDR2 FQNEAQ. This CDR3 is 15 amino acids long.

In this sample, this clonotype turned up a few times. The J gene is TRBJ2-2, the V gene TRBV28, with D perhaps being TRBD1 or TRBD2 (5 bases each). V lost 5 bases and J 5 bases, leaving 18 bases between the germline ends. CDR3 length: 16 amino acids. Germline CDR1 is MDHEN and CDR2 is SYDVKM. The CDR3 DNA sequence: TGTGCCAGCAGTCCCCCCTGGTGGGACCTTACCGGGGAGCTGTTTTTT. Protein product: CASSPPWWDLTGELFF. Together with reference TRBV28 and TRBJ2-2, the CDR3 gives the full variable domain: DVKVTQSSRYLVKRTGEKVFLECVQDMDHENMFWYRQDPGLGLRLIYFSYDVKMKEKGDIPEGYSVSREKKERFSLILESASTNQTSMYLCASSPPWWDLTGELFFGEGSRLTVL.